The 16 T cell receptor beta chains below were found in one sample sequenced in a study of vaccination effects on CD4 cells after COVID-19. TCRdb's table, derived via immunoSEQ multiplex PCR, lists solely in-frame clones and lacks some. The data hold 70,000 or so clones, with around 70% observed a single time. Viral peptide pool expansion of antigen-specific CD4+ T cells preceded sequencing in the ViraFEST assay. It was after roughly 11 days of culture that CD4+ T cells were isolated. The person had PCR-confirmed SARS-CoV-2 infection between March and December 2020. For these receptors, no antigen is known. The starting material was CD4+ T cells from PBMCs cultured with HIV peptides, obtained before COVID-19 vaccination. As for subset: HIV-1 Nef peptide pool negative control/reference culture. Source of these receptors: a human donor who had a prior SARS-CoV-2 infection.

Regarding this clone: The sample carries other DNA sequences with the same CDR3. The CDR3 bases are TGCGCCAGCAGCCAAGGACAGGGGGCATGGAATGAGCAGTTCTTC. Protein product: CASSQGQGAWNEQFF. V is TRBV4-1 and J is TRBJ2-1, with 10 bases aligning to TRBD1. Germline V gives CDR1 MGHRA, CDR2 YSYEKL. The CDR3 is made up of 15 amino acids. The J segment lost 7 bases and the V segment lost 1 base, leaving 4 bases of the junction unmatched.

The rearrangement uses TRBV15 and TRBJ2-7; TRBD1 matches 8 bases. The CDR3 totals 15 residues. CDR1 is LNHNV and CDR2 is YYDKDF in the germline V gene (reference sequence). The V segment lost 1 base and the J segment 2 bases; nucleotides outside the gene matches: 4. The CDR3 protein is CATSRGQGLTYEQYF. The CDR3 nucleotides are TGTGCCACCAGCAGAGGACAGGGGCTAACCTACGAGCAGTACTTC.

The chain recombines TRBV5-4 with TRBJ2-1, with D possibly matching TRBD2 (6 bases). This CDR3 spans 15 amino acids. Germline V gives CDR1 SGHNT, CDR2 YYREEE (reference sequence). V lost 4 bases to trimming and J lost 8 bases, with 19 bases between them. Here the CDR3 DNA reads TGTGCCAGCAGCAAAACTTGGACTATCGAGGATGAGCAGTTCTTC. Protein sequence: CASSKTWTIEDEQFF.

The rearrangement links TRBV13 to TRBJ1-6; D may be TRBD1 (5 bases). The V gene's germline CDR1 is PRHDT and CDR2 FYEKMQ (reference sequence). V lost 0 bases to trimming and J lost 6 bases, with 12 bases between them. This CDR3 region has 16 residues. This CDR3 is CASSLGPAGRNSPLHF. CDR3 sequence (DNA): TGTGCCAGCAGCTTAGGGCCGGCAGGGCGTAATTCACCCCTCCACTTT.

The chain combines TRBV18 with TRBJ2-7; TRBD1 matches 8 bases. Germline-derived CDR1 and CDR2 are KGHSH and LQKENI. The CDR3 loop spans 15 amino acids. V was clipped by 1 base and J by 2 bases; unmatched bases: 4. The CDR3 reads CASSPRAQGAYEQYF. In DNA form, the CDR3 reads TGTGCCAGCTCACCACGGGCACAGGGGGCCTACGAGCAGTACTTC.

The CDR3 coding sequence is TGTGCCAGCAGCTTTCCGGGCGGGGCCAACGTCCTGACTTTC. Its protein is CASSFPGGANVLTF. V gene TRBV11-2 combines with J gene TRBJ2-6, with D uncertain. The V gene lost 3 bases and the J gene lost 4 bases, with 7 bases spanning the gap. Germline V gene sequence: CDR1 SGHAT, CDR2 FQNNGV. The CDR3 extends over 14 amino acids.

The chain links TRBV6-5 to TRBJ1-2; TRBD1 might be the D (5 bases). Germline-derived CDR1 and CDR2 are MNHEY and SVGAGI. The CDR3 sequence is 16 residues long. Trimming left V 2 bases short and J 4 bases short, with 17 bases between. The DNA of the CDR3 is TGTGCCAGCAGTTACGACAACCGGGACCCAGTCTATGGCTACACCTTC. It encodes CASSYDNRDPVYGYTF.

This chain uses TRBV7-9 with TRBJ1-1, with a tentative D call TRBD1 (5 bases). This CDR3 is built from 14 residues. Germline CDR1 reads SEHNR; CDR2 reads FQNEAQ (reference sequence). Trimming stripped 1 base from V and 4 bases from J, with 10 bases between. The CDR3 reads CASSLEQGSTEAFF. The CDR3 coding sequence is TGTGCCAGCAGCTTAGAGCAGGGAAGCACTGAAGCTTTCTTT.

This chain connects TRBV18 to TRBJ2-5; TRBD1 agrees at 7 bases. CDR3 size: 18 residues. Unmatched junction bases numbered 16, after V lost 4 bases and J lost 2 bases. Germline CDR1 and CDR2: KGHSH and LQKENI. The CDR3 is CASSLSLSGTEEQETQYF. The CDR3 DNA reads TGTGCCAGCTCACTTTCCTTATCCGGGACAGAGGAACAAGAGACCCAGTACTTC.

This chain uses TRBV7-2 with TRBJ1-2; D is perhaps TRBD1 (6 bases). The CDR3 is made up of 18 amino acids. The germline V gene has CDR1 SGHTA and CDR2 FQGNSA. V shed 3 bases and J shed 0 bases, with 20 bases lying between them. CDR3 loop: CASSLRGYNRETNYGYTF. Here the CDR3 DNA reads TGTGCCAGCAGCTTGAGGGGGTATAATAGAGAGACTAACTATGGCTACACCTTC.

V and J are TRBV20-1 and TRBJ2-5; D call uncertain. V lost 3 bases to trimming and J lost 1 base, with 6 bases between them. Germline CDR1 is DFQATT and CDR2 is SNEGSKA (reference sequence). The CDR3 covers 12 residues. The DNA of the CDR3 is TGCAGTGCTAGTAGAACCCAAGAGACCCAGTACTTC. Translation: CSASRTQETQYF.

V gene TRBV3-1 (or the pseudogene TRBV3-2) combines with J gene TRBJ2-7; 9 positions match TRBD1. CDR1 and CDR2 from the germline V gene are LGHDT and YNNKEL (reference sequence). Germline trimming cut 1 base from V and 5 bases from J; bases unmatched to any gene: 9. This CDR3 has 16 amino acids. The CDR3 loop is CASSQVTRDRVHEQYF. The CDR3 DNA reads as TGTGCCAGCAGCCAAGTAACCCGGGACAGGGTGCACGAGCAGTACTTC.

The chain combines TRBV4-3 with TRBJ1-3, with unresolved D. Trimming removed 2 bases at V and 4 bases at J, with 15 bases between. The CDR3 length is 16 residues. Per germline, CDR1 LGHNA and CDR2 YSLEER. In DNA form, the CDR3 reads TGCGCCAGCAGCCAAAGGGCCCGCGCCGGAGGAAACACCATATATTTT. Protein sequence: CASSQRARAGGNTIYF.

CDR3 loop: CSVVAGGVLDTQYF. CDR3 coding DNA: TGCAGCGTCGTGGCGGGAGGTGTTCTAGATACGCAGTATTTT. This chain links TRBV29-1 with TRBJ2-3; TRBD2 aligns across 8 bases. V dropped 6 bases and J dropped 5; count of bases not matched to a gene: 10. This CDR3 is 14 amino acids long. The V gene's germline CDR1 is SQVTM and CDR2 ANQGSEA.

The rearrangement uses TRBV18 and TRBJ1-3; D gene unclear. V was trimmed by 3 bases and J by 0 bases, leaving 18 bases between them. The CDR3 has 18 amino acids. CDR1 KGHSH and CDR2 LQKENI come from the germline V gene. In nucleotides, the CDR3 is TGTGCCAGCTCACCGCTCGGAATTGGGCTCGGCTCTGGAAACACCATATATTTT. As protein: CASSPLGIGLGSGNTIYF.

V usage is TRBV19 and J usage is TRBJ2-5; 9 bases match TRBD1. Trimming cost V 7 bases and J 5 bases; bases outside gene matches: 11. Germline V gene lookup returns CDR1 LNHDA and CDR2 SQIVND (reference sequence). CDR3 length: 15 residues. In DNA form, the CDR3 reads TGTGCCAGTAACCCGACAGGGGGTAGGTGGGAGACCCAGTACTTC. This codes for CASNPTGGRWETQYF.